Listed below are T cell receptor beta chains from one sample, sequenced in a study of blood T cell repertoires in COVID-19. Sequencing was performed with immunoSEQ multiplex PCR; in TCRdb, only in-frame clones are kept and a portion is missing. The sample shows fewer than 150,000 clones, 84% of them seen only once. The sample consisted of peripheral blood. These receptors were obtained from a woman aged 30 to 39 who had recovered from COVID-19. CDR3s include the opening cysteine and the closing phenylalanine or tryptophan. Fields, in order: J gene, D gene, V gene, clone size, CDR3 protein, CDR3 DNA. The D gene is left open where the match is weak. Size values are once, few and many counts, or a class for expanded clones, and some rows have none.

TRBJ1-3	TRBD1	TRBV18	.	CASSHGTVGNTIYF	TGTGCCAGCTCCCACGGGACAGTTGGAAACACCATATATTTT
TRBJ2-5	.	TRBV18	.	CASSAGIQETQYF	TGTGCCAGCTCAGCGGGGATCCAAGAGACCCAGTACTTC
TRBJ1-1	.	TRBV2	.	CASSAAATTEAFF	TGTGCCAGCAGTGCGGCGGCTACTACTGAAGCTTTCTTT
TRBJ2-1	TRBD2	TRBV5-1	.	CASSSAGNYNEQFF	TGCGCCAGCAGCTCAGCGGGGAACTACAATGAGCAGTTCTTC
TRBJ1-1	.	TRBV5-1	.	CASSRTSGANTEAFF	TGCGCCAGCAGCCGGACCTCTGGGGCGAACACTGAAGCTTTCTTT
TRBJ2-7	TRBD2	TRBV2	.	CASSKTSGGYPYEQYF	TGTGCCAGCAGTAAGACTAGCGGGGGATACCCCTACGAGCAGTACTTC
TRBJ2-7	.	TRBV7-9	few	CASSLDPRGEQYF	TGTGCCAGCAGCTTAGACCCCAGGGGCGAGCAGTACTTC
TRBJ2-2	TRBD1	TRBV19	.	CASNDRGNTGELFF	TGTGCCAGTAACGACAGGGGGAACACCGGGGAGCTGTTTTTT
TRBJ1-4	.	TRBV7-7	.	CARVHRFGAVSGEKLFF	TGTGCTAGGGTCCATCGGTTTGGGGCAGTTTCGGGTGAAAAACTGTTTTTT
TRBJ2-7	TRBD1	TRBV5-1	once	CASSLTTGLTEQYF	TGCGCCAGCAGCTTGACGACAGGGCTAACCGAGCAGTACTTC
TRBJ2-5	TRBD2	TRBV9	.	CASSVAASGGARVETQYF	TGTGCCAGCAGCGTAGCGGCTAGCGGGGGGGCTCGGGTAGAGACCCAGTACTTC
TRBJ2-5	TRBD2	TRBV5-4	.	CASSLKGTSRETQYF	TGTGCCAGCAGCCTGAAAGGGACTAGCCGAGAGACCCAGTACTTC
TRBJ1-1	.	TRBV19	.	CASSIDREGRNTEAFF	TGTGCCAGTAGTATAGATCGGGAGGGCCGGAACACTGAAGCTTTCTTT
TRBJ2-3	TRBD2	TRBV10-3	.	CASSSGSGVGTDTQYF	TGTGCCAGCAGTAGCGGGAGTGGTGTAGGCACAGATACGCAGTATTTT
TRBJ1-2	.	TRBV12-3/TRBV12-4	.	CASSWTLLRSYTF	TGTGCCAGCAGTTGGACACTCCTGAGGAGCTACACCTTC
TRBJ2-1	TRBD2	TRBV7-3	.	CASSPGTTSYNEQFF	TGTGCCAGCAGCCCCGGGACTACATCCTACAATGAGCAGTTCTTC
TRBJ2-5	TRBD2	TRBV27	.	CASSPRSGRWQETQYF	TGTGCCAGCAGTCCGCGTAGCGGGAGATGGCAAGAGACCCAGTACTTC
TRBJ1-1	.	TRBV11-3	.	CASSGGKSTEAFF	TGTGCCAGCAGTGGAGGGAAGAGCACTGAAGCTTTCTTT
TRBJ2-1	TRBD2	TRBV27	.	CASSFDSGGNEQFF	TGTGCCAGCAGTTTTGATAGCGGGGGCAATGAGCAGTTCTTC
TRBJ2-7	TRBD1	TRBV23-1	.	CASSPDRGGSYEQYF	TGCGCCAGCAGTCCCGACAGGGGAGGCTCCTACGAGCAGTACTTC
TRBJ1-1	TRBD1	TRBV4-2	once	CASSQETSQGAAGNTEAFF	TGTGCCAGCAGCCAAGAAACGAGCCAGGGGGCAGCGGGGAACACTGAAGCTTTCTTT
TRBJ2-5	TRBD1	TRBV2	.	CASSARTGGETQYF	TGTGCCAGCAGTGCCCGGACAGGGGGAGAGACCCAGTACTTC
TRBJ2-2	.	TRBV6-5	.	CASSNRGATGELFF	TGTGCCAGTTCGAACCGGGGGGCCACCGGGGAGCTGTTTTTT
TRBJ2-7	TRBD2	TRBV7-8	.	CASSPGPAGGPTSYEQYF	TGTGCCAGCAGTCCAGGGCCAGCGGGAGGGCCAACCTCCTACGAGCAGTACTTC